This T cell receptor beta chain was profiled in a study of CD8+ T cells in alopecia areata. The wider study: Tofacitinib lasted 6 to 18 months, then 6 months off drug. Study-wide findings and caveats: More clonal than normal scalp was lesional scalp, particularly alopecia totalis/universalis. With one nonresponder, baseline CD8+ expansion's link to response remains uncertain.

Germline lookup yields CDR1 MNHEY and CDR2 SMNVEV (reference sequence). The CDR3 totals 16 residues. V was cut by 5 bases and J by 3 bases, with 20 bases left in between. Described treatment: oral pan-JAK inhibitor, 5-10 mg twice daily. It was from alopecia areata patients that lesional scalp punch biopsies and peripheral blood were collected. Sequencing templates came from extracted RNA that was reverse transcribed into cDNA. Assay: immunoSEQ multiplex PCR; the TCRdb copy retains only in-frame clones and omits some. The repertoire holds approximately 280,000 clones, with about three fifths as singletons. As concerns this clone: The antigen is unknown.

The clonotype comes from a human donor with alopecia areata. The chain couples TRBV27 to TRBJ2-7; D is perhaps TRBD1 (7 bases). The source material was CD4+ T cells sorted from blood, sampled at week 24, from a patient treated with tofacitinib. The CDR3 loop is CASSPGQTRYGYEQYF. The CDR3 coding sequence is TGTGCCAGCAGTCCGGGACAGACTAGGTACGGCTACGAGCAGTACTTC.